This TCR beta chain was captured by sequencing in a study of T cells in Graves' hyperthyroidism and ophthalmopathy. Broader study findings: Peripheral blood also featured most of the thyroid clonotypes expanded above 0.001. A median about 6.5 months before onset, the model predicted ophthalmopathy.

The sample holds a few counts of this clonotype. Its matching antigen is unknown. A much larger clone sits a single nucleotide away, making a read error possible. There are 12 residues in the CDR3. V gave up 9 bases and J gave up 7 bases; unmatched junction bases: 1. Germline CDR1 KGHDR, CDR2 SFDVKD. Amplified TCR beta CDR3 regions came from RNA transcripts. The HTBI primer set was used in a first-round RT-PCR of the TCR CDR3. TCRdb recomputed calls from the multiplex PCR reads with MiXCR, one row per CDR3 protein. The table lists around 800,000 distinct CDR3 sequences, more than 30% of them singletons.

This chain links TRBV24-1 with TRBJ1-4; 10 positions match TRBD1. Sample: blood. The receptor comes from a young man with Graves' hyperthyroidism. The CDR3 here is CATGTGVEKLFF. The CDR3 nucleotides are TGTGCCACCGGGACAGGGGTTGAAAAACTGTTTTTT.